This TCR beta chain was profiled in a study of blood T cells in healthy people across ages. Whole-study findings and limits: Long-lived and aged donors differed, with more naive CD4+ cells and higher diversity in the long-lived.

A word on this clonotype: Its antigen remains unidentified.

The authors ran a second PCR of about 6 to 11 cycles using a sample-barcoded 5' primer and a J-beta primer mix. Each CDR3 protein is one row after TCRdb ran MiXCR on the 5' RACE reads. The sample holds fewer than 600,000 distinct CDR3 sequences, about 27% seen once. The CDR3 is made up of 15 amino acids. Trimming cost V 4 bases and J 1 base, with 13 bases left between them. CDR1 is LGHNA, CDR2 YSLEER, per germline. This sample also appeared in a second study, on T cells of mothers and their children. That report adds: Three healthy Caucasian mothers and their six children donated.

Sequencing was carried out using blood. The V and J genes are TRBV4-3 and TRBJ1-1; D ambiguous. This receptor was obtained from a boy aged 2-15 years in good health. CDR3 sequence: CASSLAGGGNTEAFF. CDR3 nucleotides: TGCGCCAGCAGCCTCGCGGGAGGCGGGAACACTGAAGCTTTCTTT.